This is a list of T cell receptor beta chains from one sample in a study of technical replicates of blood from a handful of donors. Here immunoSEQ multiplex PCR was the method, and the copy in TCRdb shows in-frame clones only, minus some. The table records 50,000 to 70,000 clones, roughly 89% of them present only once. The specimen sequenced was PBMCs. These receptors originate from a human donor in good health. Some clones in this sample may be carry-over from other donors' samples. The CDR3 runs from the conserved cysteine through the conserved F or W. The order of the fields is CDR3 DNA, CDR3 protein, D gene, V gene, clone size, J gene. A D gene is named only where the DNA matches it firmly. Where a row states a size, it is once, few, many or the class of an expanded clone; other rows omit it.

CDR3 DNA: TGTGCCAGCAGTTCCGGCGGAACCTACGAGCAGTACTTC
CDR3 protein: CASSSGGTYEQYF
D gene: .
V gene: TRBV25-1
clone size: .
J gene: TRBJ2-7

CDR3 DNA: TGCGCCAGCAGCCTGTGGTACGGCGGGGGGCCCCCCGGTCTCTTAGAGAACGAGCAGTACTTC
CDR3 protein: CASSLWYGGGPPGLLENEQYF
D gene: TRBD2
V gene: TRBV4-3
clone size: few
J gene: TRBJ2-7

CDR3 DNA: TGTGCCAGCAGGCCGACACTTTCTGGAAACACCATATATTTT
CDR3 protein: CASRPTLSGNTIYF
D gene: .
V gene: TRBV13
clone size: .
J gene: TRBJ1-3

CDR3 DNA: TGTGCCAGCAGCTTGGGGGGACAGGGGGCTGACAATGAGCAGTTCTTC
CDR3 protein: CASSLGGQGADNEQFF
D gene: TRBD1
V gene: TRBV5-4
clone size: .
J gene: TRBJ2-1

CDR3 DNA: TGCGCCAGCAGCCGCAACAGGGATTTGGACACTGAAGCTTTCTTT
CDR3 protein: CASSRNRDLDTEAFF
D gene: .
V gene: TRBV4-3
clone size: .
J gene: TRBJ1-1

CDR3 DNA: TGCAGTTCGGGGTTAGAGGAGACCCAGTACTTC
CDR3 protein: CSSGLEETQYF
D gene: .
V gene: TRBV20-1
clone size: .
J gene: TRBJ2-5

CDR3 DNA: TGCGCCAGCAGCCAGGGACTAGCGGGATCTTACGAGCAGTACTTC
CDR3 protein: CASSQGLAGSYEQYF
D gene: TRBD2
V gene: TRBV4-3
clone size: .
J gene: TRBJ2-7

CDR3 DNA: TGTGCCAGCACCCAAGGGGTTTACAATGAGCAGTTCTTC
CDR3 protein: CASTQGVYNEQFF
D gene: .
V gene: TRBV28
clone size: .
J gene: TRBJ2-1

CDR3 DNA: TGTGCCAGCCGGTTTCGGGACAGGGTTTCACCCCTCCACTTT
CDR3 protein: CASRFRDRVSPLHF
D gene: TRBD1
V gene: TRBV6-6
clone size: .
J gene: TRBJ1-6

CDR3 DNA: TGTGCCAGCAGCTTAGGTGGCAGGGGGATCACAGATACGCAGTATTTT
CDR3 protein: CASSLGGRGITDTQYF
D gene: TRBD1
V gene: TRBV7-9
clone size: .
J gene: TRBJ2-3

CDR3 DNA: TGTGCCAGCTCACCAGGGGGGGCGCAGTATTTT
CDR3 protein: CASSPGGAQYF
D gene: TRBD2
V gene: TRBV18
clone size: .
J gene: TRBJ2-3

CDR3 DNA: TGTGCCAGCACCCTAGACTTAAACTATGGCTACACCTTC
CDR3 protein: CASTLDLNYGYTF
D gene: .
V gene: TRBV6-5
clone size: .
J gene: TRBJ1-2

CDR3 DNA: TGTGCCAGCAGGAGGGGCGGGGTTAGCACAGATACGCAGTATTTT
CDR3 protein: CASRRGGVSTDTQYF
D gene: .
V gene: TRBV2
clone size: .
J gene: TRBJ2-3

CDR3 DNA: TGTGCCAGCAGCGGGACAGGGTGGGGCTACACCTTC
CDR3 protein: CASSGTGWGYTF
D gene: TRBD1
V gene: TRBV5-6
clone size: few
J gene: TRBJ1-2

CDR3 DNA: TGTGCCAGCAGCGGCGGGGGCCCTACGGAGGAGACCCAGTACTTC
CDR3 protein: CASSGGGPTEETQYF
D gene: .
V gene: TRBV9
clone size: .
J gene: TRBJ2-5

CDR3 DNA: TGTGCCAGCAGGCGACAGGGAGGCAATGAGCAGTTCTTC
CDR3 protein: CASRRQGGNEQFF
D gene: .
V gene: TRBV7-9
clone size: once
J gene: TRBJ2-1

CDR3 DNA: TGTGCCAGCTCCCCCAGTGTGAATCAGCCCCAGCATTTT
CDR3 protein: CASSPSVNQPQHF
D gene: .
V gene: TRBV18
clone size: .
J gene: TRBJ1-5

CDR3 DNA: TGCGCCAGCAGCCAAGTTCTAGACTATGGCTACACCTTC
CDR3 protein: CASSQVLDYGYTF
D gene: .
V gene: TRBV4-3
clone size: .
J gene: TRBJ1-2

CDR3 DNA: TGTGCCAGCAGCGTCGACAGCAGCAATCAGCCCCAGCATTTT
CDR3 protein: CASSVDSSNQPQHF
D gene: .
V gene: TRBV11-3
clone size: .
J gene: TRBJ1-5

CDR3 DNA: TGTGCCAGCAGTTACGACAACCGGAACTACAATGAGCAGTTCTTC
CDR3 protein: CASSYDNRNYNEQFF
D gene: .
V gene: TRBV6-5
clone size: .
J gene: TRBJ2-1

CDR3 DNA: TGCAGCGTTGCCAGGGAGGGTGGAACAGATACGCAGTATTTT
CDR3 protein: CSVAREGGTDTQYF
D gene: TRBD2
V gene: TRBV29-1
clone size: .
J gene: TRBJ2-3